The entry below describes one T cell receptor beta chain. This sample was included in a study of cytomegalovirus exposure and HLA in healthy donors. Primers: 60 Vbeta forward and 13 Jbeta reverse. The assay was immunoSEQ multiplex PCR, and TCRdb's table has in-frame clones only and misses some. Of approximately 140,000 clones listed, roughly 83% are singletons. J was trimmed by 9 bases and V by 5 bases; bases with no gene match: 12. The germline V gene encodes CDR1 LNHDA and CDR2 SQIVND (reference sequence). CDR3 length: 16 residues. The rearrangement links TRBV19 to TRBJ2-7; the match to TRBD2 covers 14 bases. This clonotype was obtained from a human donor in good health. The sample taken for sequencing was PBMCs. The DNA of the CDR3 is TGTGCCAGTAGTCCGACTAGCGGGGGGGCTTTAAGATGGCAGTACTTC. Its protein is CASSPTSGGALRWQYF.